Described below is a single T cell receptor (beta chain) sequence and its context. The V and J ends lost 5 bases and 7 bases, in that order; junction bases with no gene match: 8. The CDR3 loop spans 14 amino acids. Per the germline V gene, CDR1 is SEHNR and CDR2 is FQNEAQ (reference sequence). TCRdb's copy holds only in-frame clones and misses some; the assay was immunoSEQ multiplex PCR. The table lists some 150,000 clones, over 75% of them singletons. This sample was taken from a study of blood T cell repertoires in COVID-19. The overall study: Sources were T cells, B-cell-depleted T cells, or PBMCs; the material itself was cDNA or gDNA.

This chain uses TRBV7-9 with TRBJ2-5; TRBD1 matches at 9 bases. This TCR was recovered from a man in his 60s with active or convalescent COVID-19. What was sequenced was peripheral blood. CDR3 bases: TGTGCCAGCAGCCCGCCGGGACAGGGTAGGACCCAGTACTTC. This codes for CASSPPGQGRTQYF.